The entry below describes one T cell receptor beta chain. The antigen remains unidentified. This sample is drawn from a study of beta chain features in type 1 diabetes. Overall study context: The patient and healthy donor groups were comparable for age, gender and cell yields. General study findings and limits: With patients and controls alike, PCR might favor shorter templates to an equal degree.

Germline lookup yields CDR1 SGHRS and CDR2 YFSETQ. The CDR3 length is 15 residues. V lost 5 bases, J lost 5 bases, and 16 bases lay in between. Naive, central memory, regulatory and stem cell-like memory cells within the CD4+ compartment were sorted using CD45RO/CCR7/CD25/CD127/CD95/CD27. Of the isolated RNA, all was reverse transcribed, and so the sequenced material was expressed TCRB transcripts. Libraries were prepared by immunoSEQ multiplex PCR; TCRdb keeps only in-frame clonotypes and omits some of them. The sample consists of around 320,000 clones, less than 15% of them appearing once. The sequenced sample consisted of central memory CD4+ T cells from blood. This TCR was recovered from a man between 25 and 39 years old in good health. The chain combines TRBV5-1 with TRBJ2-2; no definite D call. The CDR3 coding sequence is TGCGCCAGCAGAAGAATCCCCGGAGAAACCGGGGAGCTGTTTTTT. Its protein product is CASRRIPGETGELFF.